This entry concerns a single T cell receptor (beta chain). Because the CDR3's place on the DNA is in doubt, the DNA is left out and the CDR3 is given as listed by TCRdb. This sample is drawn from a study of cytotoxic CD8 clonotypes in ibrutinib-treated CLL. Turning to the study itself: Once treatment had gone on for a median of around 11 months, range 6 to 36, response samples were drawn.

The source of roughly 1.9 micrograms of genomic DNA for TCR beta libraries was cryopreserved PBMCs. Using immunoSEQ multiplex PCR, the repertoire was profiled, and TCRdb retains in-frame clones only, with some absent. The sample holds about 29,000 clones, 76% seen once. With termini counted, the CDR3 has 19 amino acids. The germline gives CDR1 SEHNR, CDR2 FQNEAQ (reference sequence). The receptor was isolated from a human donor with chronic lymphocytic leukemia. V gene TRBV7-9 combines with J gene TRBJ2-3; the table calls TRBD2, which could not be checked here. Here the sequenced sample was PBMCs, taken after 36 months of ibrutinib treatment. This CDR3 reads CASILGLAGGDSSTDTQYF.